The 13 T cell receptor beta chains in this list originate from one sample, sequenced in a study of cytomegalovirus exposure and HLA in healthy donors. Primers for the PCR totalled 60 Vbeta and 13 Jbeta. Clones were sequenced by immunoSEQ multiplex PCR, and TCRdb holds only the in-frame ones, with some missing. Among 150,000 to 200,000 clones, 75% to 90% were seen once, and the ten largest hold roughly 0.7%. Sequenced: PBMCs. The receptors here all came from a boy between 5 and 17 years old in good health and CMV-seronegative.

The chain carries TRBV5-1 and TRBJ2-3, with 8 bases aligning to TRBD1. The CDR3 is 17 residues long. The germline gives CDR1 SGHRS, CDR2 YFSETQ. Trimming cost V 0 bases and J 0 bases; bases outside gene matches: 6. This CDR3 reads CASSLEGTGLSTDTQYF. CDR3 nucleotides: TGCGCCAGCAGCTTGGAGGGGACAGGACTTAGCACAGATACGCAGTATTTT.

Only a few counts were recorded for this clone. The rearrangement joins TRBV4-2 to TRBJ2-3; weak D call: TRBD2 (6 bases). CDR3 length: 21 residues. The V end was cut by 0 bases, the J end by 0 bases, with 25 bases between. Germline V gene sequence: CDR1 LGHNA, CDR2 YNFKEQ. CDR3 residues: CASSQDGFATGDPTSTDTQYF. The DNA for the CDR3 is TGTGCCAGCAGCCAAGATGGGTTTGCGACGGGAGACCCTACTAGCACAGATACGCAGTATTTT.

The chain joins TRBV19 to TRBJ1-1; no clear D. Between the trimmed V and J ends, which lost 3 bases and 1 base, there was a span of 6 bases. CDR3 length equals 13 residues. CDR1 LNHDA and CDR2 SQIVND come from the germline V gene (reference sequence). The CDR3 sequence: CASSIGTNTEAFF. The CDR3 DNA sequence: TGTGCCAGTAGTATTGGCACGAACACTGAAGCTTTCTTT.

In its sample, this clone was seen a few times. The chain recombines TRBV7-9 with TRBJ1-6, with 8 positions matching TRBD1. The junction had 5 bases not matched to a gene; V was cut back by 3 bases and J by 7 bases. The CDR3 loop spans 15 amino acids. Looked up from germline, CDR1 is SEHNR and CDR2 is FQNEAQ (reference sequence). The CDR3: CASSFARGLNSPLHF. For the CDR3, the DNA is TGTGCCAGCAGCTTCGCCAGGGGGCTAAATTCACCCCTCCACTTT.

Written as DNA, the CDR3 is TGTGCCAGCAGTTTGGTCTGGGGGCTGGGGAACACTGAAGCTTTCTTT. This sequence encodes CASSLVWGLGNTEAFF. The chain uses TRBV27 and TRBJ1-1, with D possibly TRBD1 on 6 matching bases. Trimming removed 3 bases from V and 1 base from J, with 15 bases in between. CDR1 and CDR2 (germline): MNHEY, SMNVEV (reference sequence). The CDR3 sequence is 16 residues long.

The chain uses TRBV11-1 and TRBJ1-2; 8 positions match TRBD1. V trimming: 3 bases; J trimming: 1 base; junction bases outside the gene matches: 4. The CDR3 totals 15 residues. The germline V gene encodes CDR1 SGHAT and CDR2 FQDESV (reference sequence). CDR3 loop: CASSFSGQGNYGYTF. CDR3 nucleotides: TGTGCCAGCAGCTTTTCTGGACAGGGTAACTATGGCTACACCTTC.

The chain has TRBV29-1 and TRBJ1-1, with 7 bases identical to TRBD1. The CDR3 covers 13 residues. Trimming at V came to 4 bases and at J to 1 base, leaving 3 bases not matched to a gene. The V gene's germline CDR1 is SQVTM and CDR2 ANQGSEA. The CDR3, as DNA: TGCAGCGTTGGGGACAGTGGGAACACTGAAGCTTTCTTT. It codes for CSVGDSGNTEAFF.

The chain joins TRBV29-1 to TRBJ1-2, with 7 bases aligning to TRBD1. The CDR3 runs 15 residues. Unmatched junction bases numbered 9, after V lost 5 bases and J lost 0 bases. Germline V gene sequence: CDR1 SQVTM, CDR2 ANQGSEA. The CDR3 is CSVKLTGEANYGYTF. The CDR3 nucleotides read TGCAGCGTTAAACTAACAGGGGAAGCTAACTATGGCTACACCTTC.

The chain employs TRBV11-2 and TRBJ1-1; unclear D gene. The length of the CDR3 is 17 residues. Trimming pared 10 bases from V and 6 bases from J, leaving 30 bases between. Germline V CDR1 and CDR2: SGHAT, FQNNGV. The CDR3 nucleotides are TGTGCCACCTCCGAAGCCGCGACTACAGTTTATTTCGCTGAAGCTTTCTTT. Protein sequence: CATSEAATTVYFAEAFF.

The chain couples TRBV5-1 to TRBJ1-5; D is perhaps TRBD1 (5 bases). Germline values: CDR1 SGHRS, CDR2 YFSETQ. Trimming stripped 2 bases from V and 5 bases from J, with 11 bases between. The CDR3 contains 14 residues. CDR3 sequence: CASSFLPGDQPQHF. CDR3 in DNA: TGCGCCAGCAGCTTTCTGCCGGGGGATCAGCCCCAGCATTTT.

The rearrangement uses TRBV19 and TRBJ2-7; 11 nucleotides align to TRBD1. CDR1 is LNHDA and CDR2 is SQIVND in the germline V gene (reference sequence). This CDR3 is built from 15 residues. After removal of 3 bases from V and 5 bases from J, the junction contained 6 bases not matched to a gene. The CDR3 DNA reads TGTGCCAGTAGTATTCGGGACAGGGGGGGTGACGAGCAGTACTTC. Translating it yields CASSIRDRGGDEQYF.

The V and J genes are TRBV5-6 and TRBJ2-7, with D perhaps TRBD1 (6 bases). Trimming removed 0 bases at V and 11 bases at J, with 12 bases between. Germline values: CDR1 SGHDT, CDR2 YYEEEE. The CDR3 runs 12 residues. For the CDR3, the DNA is TGTGCCAGCAGCTTGGTTTACAGGGAAGAGTACTTC. Amino acid sequence: CASSLVYREEYF.

This chain uses TRBV7-8 with TRBJ2-7, with 8 bases fitting TRBD1. The CDR3 is 16 residues long. Germline values: CDR1 SGHVS, CDR2 FQNEAQ. Losses at the gene ends were 0 bases for V and 0 bases for J; bases not matched to a gene: 4. The CDR3 nucleotides read TGTGCCAGCAGCTTAGCTGGGGACAGGTTCTCCTACGAGCAGTACTTC. It translates to CASSLAGDRFSYEQYF.